This T cell receptor (beta chain) is drawn from a study of OX40 agonist ivuxolimab in advanced cancers. Sequenced by immunoSEQ multiplex PCR; TCRdb stores in-frame clones only, minus some. The sample has under 50,000 clones; around 90% are singletons. CDR1 is DFQATT and CDR2 is SNEGSKA in the germline V gene (reference sequence). This CDR3 region has 11 residues. The V gene lost 5 bases and the J gene lost 8 bases, with 12 bases spanning the gap. The receptor's source is an adult with an advanced solid tumor such as melanoma, head and neck, liver or kidney cancer. Sequences were derived from CD4+ or CD8+ T cells sorted from blood, sampled in a trial of the OX40 agonist ivuxolimab. The chain is built from TRBV20-1 and TRBJ1-2; no clear D. CDR3 sequence reads: CSAADGLGYTF. The CDR3 DNA sequence: TGCAGTGCTGCGGACGGACTGGGCTACACCTTC.